This T cell receptor beta chain is from a study of beta chain features in type 1 diabetes. As regards this clone: What it recognizes is unknown.

The CDR3 runs to 10 residues. Germline CDR1 and CDR2: SNHLY and FYNNEI. Deletions cut 8 bases from V and 9 bases from J, with 7 bases between. Purity of each sorted population was above 95%. Whole-study findings and limits: A moderate, significant TCRB CDR3 shortening appeared in type 1 diabetes across four CD4+ subsets. HLA effects on TCRB rearrangement stayed unresolved here. Any PCR bias toward short templates would affect both groups alike.

As every portion of the isolated RNA was reverse transcribed, the sequencing read expressed TCRB transcripts. Only in-frame clones appear in the TCRdb table, and some are missing; sequencing was by immunoSEQ multiplex PCR. Counted here are 500,000 to 650,000 clones, about an eighth occurring once; the ten biggest clones make up about 0.11%. The source is a man aged 30 to 45 with type 1 diabetes. The V call is TRBV2, the J call TRBJ2-2; D unresolved. The sample taken for sequencing was naive CD4+ T cells from blood. CDR3 residues: CASAGWELFF. The CDR3 DNA reads as TGTGCCAGCGCCGGGTGGGAGCTGTTTTTT.